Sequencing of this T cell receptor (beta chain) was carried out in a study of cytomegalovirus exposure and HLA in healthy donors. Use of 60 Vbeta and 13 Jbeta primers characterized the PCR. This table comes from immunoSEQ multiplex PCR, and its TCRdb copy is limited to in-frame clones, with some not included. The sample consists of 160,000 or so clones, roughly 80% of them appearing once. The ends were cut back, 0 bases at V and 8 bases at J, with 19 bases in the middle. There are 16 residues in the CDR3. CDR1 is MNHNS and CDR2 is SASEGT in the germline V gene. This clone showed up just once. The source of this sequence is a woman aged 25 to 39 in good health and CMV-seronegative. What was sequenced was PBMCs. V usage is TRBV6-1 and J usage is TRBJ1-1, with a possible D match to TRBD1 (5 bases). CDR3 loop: CASSEAERQPGGEAFF. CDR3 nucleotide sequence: TGTGCCAGCAGTGAAGCCGAGAGACAGCCTGGTGGGGAAGCTTTCTTT.